The 18 T cell receptor beta chains below all came from one sample that was sequenced in a study of blood T cell repertoires in COVID-19. Profiled with immunoSEQ multiplex PCR; TCRdb holds only in-frame clones, not every one. The table shows roughly 250,000 clones, with around 90% occurring only once. Source material: peripheral blood. These receptors all stem from a middle-aged woman with acute or convalescent COVID-19.

This chain uses TRBV29-1 with TRBJ1-1, with 9 bases identical to TRBD1. The germline V gene has CDR1 SQVTM and CDR2 ANQGSEA. The CDR3 contains 12 residues. This CDR3 reads CTALTGGTEAFF. In DNA form, the CDR3 reads TGCACCGCATTGACAGGGGGCACTGAAGCTTTCTTT.

V and J are TRBV23-1 and TRBJ1-5, with a tentative D call TRBD1 (5 bases). TRBV23-1 is sorted into the ORF group, with uncertain function. Deletions cut 3 bases from V and 3 bases from J, with 12 bases between. There are 15 residues in the CDR3. CDR3 DNA sequence: TGCGCCAGCAGTCACCCGGGCAGGGACAATCAGCCCCAGCATTTT. Encoded protein: CASSHPGRDNQPQHF.

The J gene is TRBJ1-4, the V gene TRBV5-1; D is unresolved. V dropped 2 bases and J dropped 0 bases, with 17 bases sitting between them. CDR1 and CDR2 from the germline V gene are SGHRS and YFSETQ. The CDR3 loop spans 18 amino acids. This CDR3 is CASSFGQPLSATNEKLFF. The CDR3 DNA follows: TGCGCCAGCAGCTTTGGGCAGCCCCTCTCTGCAACTAATGAAAAACTGTTTTTT.

This sequence joins TRBV20-1 and TRBJ1-2, with 11 bases aligning to TRBD1. V lost 3 bases and J lost 4; bases outside the gene matches: 7. The germline V gene encodes CDR1 DFQATT and CDR2 SNEGSKA (reference sequence). The CDR3 totals 15 residues. The CDR3 is CSASGPGQGGYGYTF. In DNA form, the CDR3 reads TGCAGTGCTAGTGGACCGGGACAGGGGGGCTATGGCTACACCTTC.

This chain joins TRBV12-3 or TRBV12-4 and TRBJ1-1; TRBD1 aligns across 9 bases. V lost 8 bases, J lost 5 bases, and 3 bases stayed unmatched. The length of the CDR3 is 12 residues. The CDR3 DNA reads as TGTGCCAGCTACAGGGGGCTTACTGAAGCTTTCTTT. It translates to CASYRGLTEAFF.

This sequence joins TRBV11-2 and TRBJ2-2; 13 nucleotides line up with TRBD2. Trimming removed 5 bases from V and 3 bases from J; junction bases left unmatched: 3. Germline-derived CDR1 and CDR2 are SGHAT and FQNNGV. This CDR3 contains 16 residues. In DNA, the CDR3 is TGTGCCAGCAGCGCGGGACTAGCGGGGTACACCGGGGAGCTGTTTTTT. Translating it yields CASSAGLAGYTGELFF.

CDR3 in amino acids: CAWSVGGLAGTSYNEQFF. The DNA for the CDR3 is TGTGCCTGGAGCGTAGGGGGACTAGCGGGAACATCCTACAATGAGCAGTTCTTC. This chain connects TRBV30 to TRBJ2-1; TRBD2 matches at 13 bases. V gave up 3 bases and J gave up 1 base; unmatched junction bases: 9. CDR1 and CDR2 (germline): GTSNPN, SVGIG (reference sequence). The CDR3 contains 18 residues. Full variable domain (missing parts from reference TRBV30 and TRBJ2-1): SQTIHQWPATLVQPVGSPLSLECTVEGTSNPNLYWYRQAAGRGLQLLFYSVGIGQISSEVPQNLSASRPQDRQFILSSKKLLLSDSGFYLCAWSVGGLAGTSYNEQFFGPGTRLTVL.

The V and J genes are TRBV5-1 and TRBJ2-3, with unresolved D. The length of the CDR3 is 12 residues. From germline, CDR1 is SGHRS and CDR2 YFSETQ. Trimming pared 1 base from V and 4 bases from J, leaving 4 bases between. CDR3 sequence (DNA): TGCGCCAGCAGCTTGTCATCAGATACGCAGTATTTT. Its translation is CASSLSSDTQYF.

This chain links TRBV4-2 with TRBJ1-6, with D uncertain. CDR1 and CDR2 (germline): LGHNA, YNFKEQ. The CDR3 covers 15 residues. The ends were cut back, 4 bases at V and 8 bases at J, with 15 bases in the middle. The CDR3 DNA reads as TGTGCCAGCAGCCCACCTCAGGAGGCTCATTCACCCCTCCACTTT. This translates into CASSPPQEAHSPLHF.

The chain employs TRBV11-1 and TRBJ1-1, with a possible D match to TRBD1 (6 bases). CDR1 SGHAT and CDR2 FQDESV come from the germline V gene (reference sequence). The CDR3 length is 16 residues. Trimming took off 6 bases at V and 1 base at J, with 18 bases between the two ends. CDR3 DNA sequence: TGTGCCAGCAGACGCGCCCCGGTGGGGGCGAACACTGAAGCTTTCTTT. It encodes CASRRAPVGANTEAFF. Supplemented by reference TRBV11-1 and TRBJ1-1, the full variable domain reads EAEVAQSPRYKITEKSQAVAFWCDPISGHATLYWYRQILGQGPELLVQFQDESVVDDSQLPKDRFSAERLKGVDSTLKIQPAELGDSAMYLCASRRAPVGANTEAFFGQGTRLTVV.

This clone was counted between two and nine times. The gene calls are TRBV6-5 and TRBJ1-2; no firm D call. V was cut by 6 bases and J by 3 bases, with 11 bases left in between. The CDR3 length is 13 residues. Per the germline V gene, CDR1 is MNHEY and CDR2 is SVGAGI. This CDR3 reads CASSPSGDYGYTF. CDR3 nucleotide sequence: TGTGCCAGCAGCCCCAGCGGGGACTATGGCTACACCTTC.

The chain joins TRBV13 to TRBJ1-6; no clear D. Germline CDR1 is PRHDT and CDR2 is FYEKMQ (reference sequence). This CDR3 spans 15 amino acids. V dropped 5 bases and J dropped 5 bases, with 13 bases sitting between them. For the CDR3, the DNA is TGTGCCAGCAGCCCCACCGGGAGTAATAATTCACCCCTCCACTTT. It yields the protein CASSPTGSNNSPLHF.

V and J are TRBV4-1 and TRBJ1-1; D possibly corresponds to TRBD1 (6 bases). The CDR3 covers 19 residues. Germline CDR1 reads MGHRA; CDR2 reads YSYEKL. V shed 3 bases and J shed 1 base, with 24 bases lying between them. The CDR3 DNA reads TGCGCCAGCAGCCACAAACGAGCCCTGGGGGGGGCCACGAACACTGAAGCTTTCTTT. This translates into CASSHKRALGGATNTEAFF.

This clone was observed a few times. The chain uses TRBV6-6 and TRBJ2-7; 11 nucleotides align to TRBD2. J lost 2 bases, V lost 6 bases, and 3 bases had no gene match. The CDR3 has 14 amino acids. The germline V gene has CDR1 MNHNY and CDR2 SVGAGI (reference sequence). The CDR3 sequence: CASRHSGGAYEQYV. The CDR3 region has the DNA TGTGCCAGCAGGCATAGCGGGGGGGCCTACGAGCAGTACGTC.

This chain links TRBV2 with TRBJ2-5, with a possible D match to TRBD1 (5 bases). This CDR3 comprises 15 residues. The V gene's germline CDR1 is SNHLY and CDR2 FYNNEI. V was trimmed by 5 bases and J by 5 bases, leaving 18 bases between them. The CDR3 spells CASSRQGPAPETQYF. The CDR3 nucleotides are TGTGCCAGCAGTCGCCAGGGTCCGGCGCCCGAGACCCAGTACTTC.

In its sample, this clone was seen once. This chain uses TRBV25-1 with TRBJ1-2; 8 bases fit TRBD1. Trimming removed 3 bases from V and 6 bases from J; junction bases left unmatched: 6. Germline CDR1 reads MGHDK; CDR2 reads SYGVNS. The CDR3 covers 14 residues. CDR3 DNA: TGTGCCAGCAGTGAGACAGGGGTTTTCGATGGCTACACCTTC. Its protein is CASSETGVFDGYTF.

This clone was picked up a small number of times. The gene calls are TRBV6-5 and TRBJ1-1; 9 positions agree with TRBD1. The V and J ends lost 7 bases and 5 bases, in that order; junction bases with no gene match: 8. CDR1 is MNHEY, CDR2 SVGAGI, per germline. This CDR3 is 14 amino acids long. CDR3 loop: CASKPGTGPTEAFF. Written as DNA, the CDR3 is TGTGCCAGCAAACCCGGGACAGGGCCAACTGAAGCTTTCTTT.

The CDR3 nucleotides read TGTGCCAGCAGCAAGACAGTATATAGCAATCAGCCCCAGCATTTT. Amino acids: CASSKTVYSNQPQHF. The V call is TRBV7-8, the J call TRBJ1-5; D perhaps matches TRBD1 (5 bases). Trimming cost V 5 bases and J 0 bases, with 11 bases left between them. The CDR3 consists of 15 residues. Germline V gives CDR1 SGHVS, CDR2 FQNEAQ.